Each of the 3 T cell receptor beta chains below was sequenced from the same sample in a study of blood T cell repertoires in COVID-19. The protocol was immunoSEQ multiplex PCR, while the TCRdb copy is restricted to in-frame clones and leaves out a portion. The sample comprises around 140,000 clones, 80% to 90% of which are singletons, and around 0.91% rests with the top ten. The sequenced sample was peripheral blood. Source of these receptors: a woman aged 45 to 65 with acute or convalescent COVID-19.

This clone was seen once. The chain employs TRBV28 and TRBJ2-7; D unresolved. The CDR3 contains 14 residues. The ends were cut back, 4 bases at V and 0 bases at J, with 10 bases in the middle. Per germline, CDR1 MDHEN and CDR2 SYDVKM. The CDR3 DNA sequence: TGTGCCAGCAGTTGGCAGGTGAGCTCCTACGAGCAGTACTTC. It translates to CASSWQVSSYEQYF.

The chain has TRBV5-6 and TRBJ1-2, with D unresolved. The germline CDR1 and CDR2 sequences are SGHDT and YYEEEE. The ends were cut back, 2 bases at V and 2 bases at J, with 4 bases in the middle. The CDR3 covers 12 residues. This CDR3 is CASSLQNYGYTF. The CDR3 region has the DNA TGTGCCAGCAGCTTACAGAACTATGGCTACACCTTC. Variable domain in full (rest from reference TRBV5-6 and TRBJ1-2): DAGVTQSPTHLIKTRGQQVTLRCSPKSGHDTVSWYQQALGQGPQFIFQYYEEEERQRGNFPDRFSGHQFPNYSSELNVNALLLGDSALYLCASSLQNYGYTFGSGTRLTVV.

The chain couples TRBV9 to TRBJ2-7; unclear D gene. This CDR3 is built from 14 residues. CDR1 is SGDLS, CDR2 YYNGEE, per germline. V was trimmed by 0 bases and J by 0 bases, leaving 7 bases between them. CDR3 sequence (DNA): TGTGCCAGCAGCGTAGGAGAGAGCTCCTACGAGCAGTACTTC. As protein: CASSVGESSYEQYF.